These 25 T cell receptor beta chains originate from one sample sequenced in a study of blood T cell repertoires in COVID-19. Repertoires were generated with immunoSEQ multiplex PCR, while TCRdb's copy carries only in-frame clones and drops some. The sample lists 55,000 to 70,000 clones, roughly three quarters occurring once. The sample comprised peripheral blood. These receptors all come from a man between 60 and 70 years old with acute or convalescent COVID-19.

The CDR3 nucleotides read TGCGCCAGCAGCTTGGTAAGGGACTTAAAGGATGAAAAACTGTTTTTT. Protein: CASSLVRDLKDEKLFF. The chain links TRBV5-1 to TRBJ1-4; D may be TRBD1 (5 bases). This CDR3 is 16 amino acids long. V lost 0 bases to trimming and J lost 6 bases, with 15 bases between them. CDR1 is SGHRS and CDR2 is YFSETQ in the germline V gene.

This clone was seen a handful of times. CDR3 residues: CASSWGTSGQETQYF. The CDR3 DNA is TGTGCCAGCAGCTGGGGGACTAGCGGGCAAGAGACCCAGTACTTC. The V gene is TRBV11-2, the J gene TRBJ2-5, with 12 bases that match TRBD2. The junction had 2 bases not matched to a gene; V was cut back by 4 bases and J by 2 bases. Germline V lookup: CDR1 SGHAT, CDR2 FQNNGV. The CDR3 runs 15 residues.

The chain joins TRBV5-8 to TRBJ1-2, with D maybe TRBD1 (5 bases). Germline CDR1 is SGHTS and CDR2 is YDEGEE. V lost 1 base and J lost 4, with 14 bases in between. CDR3 size: 15 residues. The chain's CDR3 is CASSLFFSGLYGYTF. The CDR3 DNA reads as TGTGCCAGCAGCTTGTTCTTTTCAGGGCTCTATGGCTACACCTTC.

This clone was seen once. The rearrangement uses TRBV6-1 and TRBJ1-5; no clear D gene. The CDR3 contains 15 residues. The germline V and J ends were trimmed by 1 base and 3 bases, with 10 bases remaining between them. Looked up from germline, CDR1 is MNHNS and CDR2 is SASEGT. The DNA for the CDR3 is TGTGCCAGCAGTGAAGGCCTAGGCAACAATCAGCCCCAGCATTTT. It yields the protein CASSEGLGNNQPQHF.

This sequence joins TRBV10-3 and TRBJ1-6; TRBD1 might be the D (5 bases). This CDR3 region has 14 residues. The germline gives CDR1 ENHRY, CDR2 SYGVKD. Trimming shortened V by 1 base and J by 10 bases, and 11 bases separated the two germline ends. The CDR3 loop is CAISEWKEGSPLHF. Here the CDR3 DNA reads TGTGCCATCAGTGAGTGGAAGGAGGGGTCACCCCTCCACTTT.

V is TRBV24-1 and J is TRBJ1-2; no definite D call. V dropped 1 base and J dropped 1 base, with 9 bases sitting between them. The CDR3 is 15 amino acids. Germline V gives CDR1 KGHDR, CDR2 SFDVKD. CDR3 in DNA: TGTGCCACCAGTGATTTCGACACCGATAACTATGGCTACACCTTC. As protein: CATSDFDTDNYGYTF.

The table lists this clone with many counts. The genes are TRBV30 and TRBJ1-6; D is possibly TRBD1 (6 bases). Trimming took 6 bases from V and 14 from J, leaving 20 bases between them. The length of the CDR3 is 13 residues. Germline CDR1 reads GTSNPN; CDR2 reads SVGIG (reference sequence). In DNA, the CDR3 is TGTGCCTGTTACAGGAATCGGCCAGGGGCCCTCCACTTT. Amino acid sequence: CACYRNRPGALHF.

This chain joins TRBV7-3 and TRBJ1-1; weak D call: TRBD1 (6 bases). The CDR3 is 13 residues long. V dropped 3 bases and J dropped 11 bases, with 16 bases sitting between them. Germline-derived CDR1 and CDR2 are SGHTA and FQGTGA. The CDR3 loop is CASSLDSNSRAFF. In nucleotides, the CDR3 is TGTGCCAGCAGCTTGGACAGCAACTCTCGGGCTTTCTTT. Drawing the rest from reference TRBV7-3 and TRBJ1-1, the complete variable domain is GAGVSQTPSNKVTEKGKYVELRCDPISGHTALYWYRQSLGQGPEFLIYFQGTGAADDSGLPNDRFFAVRPEGSVSTLKIQRTERGDSAVYLCASSLDSNSRAFFGQGTRLTVV.

V and J are TRBV6-5 and TRBJ1-4; 9 bases align to TRBD1. Germline assignment: CDR1 MNHEY and CDR2 SVGAGI. CDR3 length: 14 residues. J gave up 8 bases and V 6 bases, and 7 bases lay outside the gene matches. The CDR3 loop reads CASSSQGAGEKLFF. The CDR3 nucleotides are TGTGCCAGCAGCTCACAGGGGGCCGGAGAAAAACTGTTTTTT.

The V gene is TRBV5-1, the J gene TRBJ2-5; a possible D gene is TRBD2 (5 bases). Trimming took off 4 bases at V and 5 bases at J, with 12 bases between the two ends. The CDR3 totals 13 residues. Germline loops: CDR1 SGHRS, CDR2 YFSETQ. The CDR3 reads CASSRDGEETQYF. In nucleotides, the CDR3 is TGCGCCAGCAGCCGAGACGGGGAGGAGACCCAGTACTTC.

This clone is a singleton in its sample. The CDR3, as DNA: TGTGCCAGCAGCGTGGAGAATGAGCAGTTCTTC. Its translation: CASSVENEQFF. V and J are TRBV9 and TRBJ2-1; D remains unclear. Trimming removed 2 bases from V and 7 bases from J, with 4 bases in between. Germline V gene data show CDR1 as SGDLS and CDR2 as YYNGEE. The CDR3 loop spans 11 amino acids.

The chain is built from TRBV5-4 and TRBJ2-5; 8 bases are a match to TRBD1. With V trimmed by 4 bases and J by 4 bases, 12 bases remained unmatched. This CDR3 is built from 16 residues. Germline CDR1 reads SGHNT; CDR2 reads YYREEE (reference sequence). CDR3 region: CASSPLTGGYGETQYF. The CDR3 coding sequence is TGTGCCAGCAGCCCCCTTACAGGGGGGTACGGAGAGACCCAGTACTTC.

The chain employs TRBV23-1 and TRBJ2-5; a weak D match, TRBD1 (6 bases). TRBV23-1 is an ORF for which the function is uncertain. The CDR3 extends over 13 amino acids. Trimming shortened V by 6 bases and J by 5 bases, and 13 bases separated the two germline ends. CDR3 DNA: TGCGCCAGCAGCCGAGGGCAGGGGGAGACCCAGTACTTC. It codes for CASSRGQGETQYF.

The chain links TRBV30 to TRBJ1-5; D uncertain. There are 13 residues in the CDR3. Germline CDR1 is GTSNPN and CDR2 is SVGIG (reference sequence). Trimming pared 0 bases from V and 9 bases from J, leaving 12 bases between. The DNA of the CDR3 is TGTGCCTGGAGTGTAGGTGGAGGAGGGCCCCAGCATTTT. As protein: CAWSVGGGGPQHF. The complete variable domain, with remaining parts taken from reference TRBV30 and TRBJ1-5, reads SQTIHQWPATLVQPVGSPLSLECTVEGTSNPNLYWYRQAAGRGLQLLFYSVGIGQISSEVPQNLSASRPQDRQFILSSKKLLLSDSGFYLCAWSVGGGGPQHFGDGTRLSIL.

This rearrangement joins TRBV2 to TRBJ1-5; 7 bases fit TRBD1. The length of the CDR3 is 13 residues. Germline CDR1 reads SNHLY; CDR2 reads FYNNEI. V lost 8 bases, J lost 4 bases, and 5 bases stayed unmatched. CDR3 protein: CASRQGMNQPQHF. The CDR3 DNA reads as TGTGCCAGCCGACAGGGTATGAATCAGCCCCAGCATTTT.

The gene calls are TRBV4-1 and TRBJ1-5, with 8 bases lining up with TRBD1. Germline V CDR1 and CDR2: MGHRA, YSYEKL. V shed 2 bases, J shed 4 bases, and the junction held 4 bases outside the gene matches. This CDR3 is 15 amino acids long. CDR3 region: CASSQQQGVNQPQHF. The CDR3, as DNA: TGCGCCAGCAGCCAACAACAGGGGGTTAATCAGCCCCAGCATTTT.

The chain's CDR3 is CASSLDPLDVSGYTF. The DNA for the CDR3 is TGTGCCAGCAGCCTAGACCCTCTAGACGTGAGTGGCTACACCTTC. V is TRBV5-4 and J is TRBJ1-2; no firm D call. The germline V gene encodes CDR1 SGHNT and CDR2 YYREEE (reference sequence). V lost 4 bases and J 7 bases, leaving 20 bases between the germline ends. This CDR3 has 15 amino acids.

The rearrangement uses TRBV18 and TRBJ1-1, with D hard to call. The CDR3 spans 13 residues. CDR1 is KGHSH, CDR2 LQKENI, per germline. V was trimmed by 3 bases and J by 5 bases, leaving 10 bases between them. The CDR3 spells CASSPWGGTEAFF. The CDR3 nucleotides read TGTGCCAGCTCACCCTGGGGAGGTACTGAAGCTTTCTTT.

The V gene is TRBV12-3 or TRBV12-4, the J gene TRBJ1-1; D is possibly TRBD1 (6 bases). The V and J ends lost 4 bases and 2 bases respectively, with 8 bases between them. The CDR3 is 13 amino acids. CDR3 sequence: CASSSTGNTEAFF. The CDR3 coding sequence is TGTGCCAGCAGTTCGACAGGAAACACTGAAGCTTTCTTT.

V and J are TRBV7-9 and TRBJ2-7; 12 nucleotides match TRBD1. J lost 7 bases, V lost 5 bases, and 6 bases had no gene match. The CDR3 runs to 14 residues. From germline, CDR1 is SEHNR and CDR2 FQNEAQ (reference sequence). The CDR3 DNA reads as TGTGCCAGCAGCCCCGGGACAGGGGGCTGGGAGCAGTACTTC. Translation gives CASSPGTGGWEQYF.

This chain joins TRBV18 and TRBJ1-5, with TRBD1 as a possible D gene (5 bases). CDR3 length: 14 residues. V lost 4 bases to trimming and J lost 2 bases, with 9 bases between them. Germline-derived CDR1 and CDR2 are KGHSH and LQKENI. The CDR3 DNA is TGTGCCAGCTCACTTGGACACGGCAATCAGCCCCAGCATTTT. It yields the protein CASSLGHGNQPQHF. Combining the CDR3 with reference TRBV18 and TRBJ1-5 gives the whole variable domain NAGVMQNPRHLVRRRGQEARLRCSPMKGHSHVYWYRQLPEEGLKFMVYLQKENIIDESGMPKERFSAEFPKEGPSILRIQQVVRGDSAAYFCASSLGHGNQPQHFGDGTRLSIL.

J is TRBJ2-1 and V is TRBV5-1; TRBD1 might be the D (5 bases). The CDR3 is made up of 14 amino acids. CDR1 and CDR2 (germline): SGHRS, YFSETQ. V lost 1 base and J 5 bases, leaving 10 bases between the germline ends. For the CDR3, the DNA is TGCGCCAGCAGCTTGAGTGGGGCAAACAATGAGCAGTTCTTC. Residues: CASSLSGANNEQFF.

V and J are TRBV6-1 and TRBJ1-1; no firm D call. V dropped 1 base and J dropped 5 bases, with 11 bases sitting between them. In germline, CDR1 is MNHNS, CDR2 SASEGT. The CDR3 spans 14 residues. CDR3 in amino acids: CASSEERSLTEAFF. The CDR3 coding sequence is TGTGCCAGCAGTGAAGAACGCAGTTTAACTGAAGCTTTCTTT.

This clone has just a few counts. The chain uses TRBV19 and TRBJ2-2; 7 nucleotides align to TRBD1. The trim removed 5 bases at V and 6 bases at J, leaving 9 bases unmatched. CDR1 is LNHDA and CDR2 is SQIVND in the germline V gene (reference sequence). CDR3 length: 15 residues. This chain's CDR3 is CASSPTGNEAGELFF. The CDR3 DNA reads TGTGCCAGTAGTCCGACAGGGAACGAAGCCGGGGAGCTGTTTTTT.

This clone showed up just a few times. The V and J genes are TRBV19 and TRBJ2-1; 8 bases fit TRBD2. This CDR3 is 15 amino acids long. The J segment lost 8 bases and the V segment lost 8 bases, leaving 14 bases of the junction unmatched. Germline-derived CDR1 and CDR2 are LNHDA and SQIVND (reference sequence). The CDR3 loop is CASQLETSAIDEQFF. In nucleotides, the CDR3 is TGTGCCAGTCAGTTAGAGACTAGCGCGATCGATGAGCAGTTCTTC.